The 23 T cell receptor beta chains below were found in one sample sequenced in a study of control samples from healthy donors and cancer patients. Here immunoSEQ multiplex PCR was the method, and the copy in TCRdb shows in-frame clones only, minus some. The sample shows about 92,000 clones, about four fifths of them seen only once. The sample was blood. All receptors derive from a woman aged 60-70 years in good health.

The chain recombines TRBV6-6 with TRBJ2-7; TRBD2 agrees at 8 bases. Germline CDR1 MNHNY, CDR2 SVGAGI (reference sequence). V shed 8 bases, J shed 0 bases, and the junction held 6 bases outside the gene matches. The CDR3 is 14 residues long. The chain's CDR3 is CASGRGGNSYEQYF. As DNA, the CDR3 is TGTGCCAGCGGGCGCGGGGGGAACTCCTACGAGCAGTACTTC.

The sample holds a few counts of this clone. The chain combines TRBV28 with TRBJ1-5, with D unresolved. Trimming stripped 3 bases from V and 2 bases from J, with 8 bases between. This CDR3 has 14 amino acids. Germline CDR1 reads MDHEN; CDR2 reads SYDVKM. In DNA, the CDR3 is TGTGCCAGCAGTTTGGGGTCGGGCAATCAGCCCCAGCATTTT. Residues: CASSLGSGNQPQHF.

The J gene is TRBJ2-3, the V gene TRBV6-2 or TRBV6-3, with 13 positions matching TRBD2. This CDR3 is built from 15 residues. Germline values: CDR1 MNHEY, CDR2 SVGEGT. V was pared by 5 bases and J by 4 bases, with 3 bases of the junction left unmatched. The CDR3 protein is CASSGTSGVPDTQYF. CDR3 DNA sequence: TGTGCCAGCAGTGGGACTAGCGGGGTTCCAGATACGCAGTATTTT.

The V call is TRBV7-4, the J call TRBJ1-6, with D perhaps TRBD1 (6 bases). The CDR3 covers 17 residues. Germline V gives CDR1 SGHVT, CDR2 SQSDAQ. The V gene lost 0 bases and the J gene lost 7 bases, with 16 bases spanning the gap. The CDR3 DNA reads as TGTGCCAGCAGCTTAGCAGTCAACAGGGTCACAAATTCACCCCTCCACTTT. This gives the protein CASSLAVNRVTNSPLHF.

V gene TRBV5-1 combines with J gene TRBJ2-5, with 7 bases fitting TRBD2. The CDR3 is made up of 17 amino acids. V trimming: 1 base; J trimming: 1 base; junction bases outside the gene matches: 10. From germline, CDR1 is SGHRS and CDR2 YFSETQ. The CDR3 region is CASSLRGVPGGQETQYF. CDR3 coding DNA: TGCGCCAGCAGCTTGCGGGGGGTCCCTGGGGGCCAAGAGACCCAGTACTTC.

The J gene is TRBJ1-1, the V gene TRBV10-2; TRBD1 matches at 7 bases. J lost 0 bases, V lost 2 bases, and 9 bases had no gene match. This CDR3 comprises 17 residues. The germline gives CDR1 WSHSY, CDR2 SAAADI. The CDR3 loop reads CASSETGTEHMNTEAFF. In nucleotides, the CDR3 is TGCGCCAGCAGTGAGACCGGGACAGAACACATGAACACTGAAGCTTTCTTT.

This clone has a single count. The chain joins TRBV19 to TRBJ1-1, with D possibly matching TRBD1 (6 bases). Trimming stripped 5 bases from V and 5 bases from J, with 18 bases between. The CDR3 is 15 residues long. Per germline, CDR1 LNHDA and CDR2 SQIVND (reference sequence). CDR3 coding DNA: TGTGCCAGTAGTTTAACAGGGTCCGCCGTTACTGAAGCTTTCTTT. Its translation is CASSLTGSAVTEAFF.

This chain joins TRBV29-1 and TRBJ2-7; a possible D gene is TRBD1 (5 bases). CDR3 size: 13 residues. Germline assignment: CDR1 SQVTM and CDR2 ANQGSEA. The ends were cut back, 0 bases at V and 7 bases at J, with 13 bases in the middle. Here the CDR3 reads CSVEDSQGWEQYF. The DNA of the CDR3 is TGCAGCGTTGAAGATTCGCAGGGTTGGGAGCAGTACTTC.

This clone was detected only once. The chain recombines TRBV20-1 with TRBJ1-1; TRBD1 might be the D (5 bases). CDR1 is DFQATT, CDR2 SNEGSKA, per germline (reference sequence). This CDR3 region has 11 residues. V was cut by 6 bases and J by 3 bases, with 8 bases left in between. CDR3 loop: CSALGDTEAFF. CDR3 bases: TGCAGTGCCTTGGGGGACACTGAAGCTTTCTTT.

This clone was detected only a few times. The J gene is TRBJ2-2, the V gene TRBV5-1; D might be TRBD2 (6 bases). CDR1 is SGHRS, CDR2 YFSETQ, per germline. There are 15 residues in the CDR3. Trimming cost V 3 bases and J 3 bases, with 12 bases left between them. CDR3 coding DNA: TGCGCCAGCAGCTGGAAAGGGGAGGACACCGGGGAGCTGTTTTTT. This encodes CASSWKGEDTGELFF.

V and J are TRBV27 and TRBJ2-7; possible D gene TRBD2, 6 bases. CDR3 length: 14 amino acids. The V end lost 6 bases, the J end lost 0 bases, and 12 bases lay between the germline ends. Germline V gene data show CDR1 as MNHEY and CDR2 as SMNVEV (reference sequence). The CDR3 nucleotides read TGTGCCAGCAGGGGGGGACCTAACTCCTACGAGCAGTACTTC. Its translation: CASRGGPNSYEQYF.

The rearrangement uses TRBV29-1 and TRBJ2-3; TRBD1 is a possible D gene (6 bases). CDR1 and CDR2 (germline): SQVTM, ANQGSEA. V shed 4 bases and J shed 0 bases, with 8 bases lying between them. This CDR3 has 13 amino acids. CDR3 region: CSVGTASTDTQYF. In DNA form, the CDR3 reads TGCAGCGTTGGGACAGCCAGCACAGATACGCAGTATTTT.

This clone was observed once. The chain employs TRBV27 and TRBJ1-6, with TRBD1 identical over 7 bases. From germline, CDR1 is MNHEY and CDR2 SMNVEV (reference sequence). The V segment lost 2 bases and the J segment 9 bases; nucleotides outside the gene matches: 7. The CDR3 is made up of 15 amino acids. This chain's CDR3 is CASSLGGQQISPLHF. The CDR3 region has the DNA TGTGCCAGCAGTTTAGGGGGACAGCAAATTTCACCCCTCCACTTT.

The V and J genes are TRBV28 and TRBJ2-7, with 10 bases fitting TRBD1. The germline CDR1 and CDR2 sequences are MDHEN and SYDVKM. CDR3 length: 15 residues. J gave up 4 bases and V 7 bases, and 10 bases lay outside the gene matches. The CDR3 bases are TGTGCCAGCAAGAATTCCGGGACAGGGGTGTACGAGCAGTACTTC. Amino acids: CASKNSGTGVYEQYF.

The gene calls are TRBV4-1 and TRBJ1-5; D is perhaps TRBD1 (6 bases). CDR3 size: 15 residues. The germline V gene encodes CDR1 MGHRA and CDR2 YSYEKL. Trimming took 4 bases from V and 5 from J, leaving 15 bases between them. The CDR3 DNA reads as TGCGCCAGCAGCCCCCGGGGGGGGCTGGATCAGCCCCAGCATTTT. This encodes CASSPRGGLDQPQHF.

The chain couples TRBV12-5 to TRBJ2-5; maybe TRBD1 (6 bases). The CDR3 has 13 residues. V dropped 6 bases and J dropped 5 bases, with 13 bases sitting between them. CDR1 is LGHNT, CDR2 FRNRAP, per germline. The DNA of the CDR3 is TGTGCTAGTGGCACAGGGTCATGGGAGACCCAGTACTTC. The encoded protein is CASGTGSWETQYF.

The chain links TRBV2 to TRBJ2-2; 7 nucleotides agree with TRBD1. The trim removed 2 bases at V and 8 bases at J, leaving 2 bases unmatched. This CDR3 region has 13 residues. From germline, CDR1 is SNHLY and CDR2 FYNNEI. CDR3 coding DNA: TGTGCCAGCAGTGAACAGGGGGTTGGGGAGCTGTTTTTT. Protein product: CASSEQGVGELFF.

DNA for the CDR3: TGCGCCAGCAGCTTCTATAACTCAGGGGAGCAGTACTTC. Protein: CASSFYNSGEQYF. The gene calls are TRBV5-1 and TRBJ2-7, with a weak D call TRBD1 (5 bases). Germline V gene data show CDR1 as SGHRS and CDR2 as YFSETQ. The CDR3 spans 13 residues. The V end lost 2 bases, the J end lost 7 bases, and 13 bases lay between the germline ends.

The CDR3 DNA reads as TGCAGCGTTGGAACACTCCCCTCTTCGCTAGCGGGGATCACAGATACGCAGTATTTT. Protein: CSVGTLPSSLAGITDTQYF. J is TRBJ2-3 and V is TRBV29-1, with 9 bases identical to TRBD2. The length of the CDR3 is 19 residues. Losses at the gene ends were 4 bases for V and 2 bases for J; bases not matched to a gene: 19. The germline CDR1 and CDR2 sequences are SQVTM and ANQGSEA.

This chain links TRBV18 with TRBJ1-6, with 8 bases aligning to TRBD1. J gave up 10 bases and V 8 bases, and 10 bases lay outside the gene matches. The germline CDR1 and CDR2 sequences are KGHSH and LQKENI. This CDR3 has 14 residues. CDR3 in amino acids: CASGQTGERSPLHF. In DNA form, the CDR3 reads TGTGCCAGCGGACAGACAGGGGAACGGTCACCCCTCCACTTT.

The chain combines TRBV6-5 with TRBJ1-5, with D maybe TRBD1 (5 bases). From germline, CDR1 is MNHEY and CDR2 SVGAGI. The CDR3 has 12 amino acids. V lost 8 bases to trimming and J lost 4 bases, with 9 bases between them. The CDR3 coding sequence is TGTGCCAGCGAGACAGCTAATCAGCCCCAGCATTTT. It translates to CASETANQPQHF.

This clone was seen once. The genes are TRBV5-1 and TRBJ1-6; D is unresolved. V was pared by 2 bases and J by 10 bases, with 16 bases between. This CDR3 is built from 15 residues. The germline V gene encodes CDR1 SGHRS and CDR2 YFSETQ. CDR3 coding DNA: TGCGCCAGCAGCTTAAGTTCGGGGTTAGGGTCACCCCTCCACTTT. This translates into CASSLSSGLGSPLHF.

The chain is built from TRBV6-5 and TRBJ2-6, with D unresolved. V lost 4 bases, J lost 0 bases, and 7 bases lay in between. Per germline, CDR1 MNHEY and CDR2 SVGAGI. The CDR3 covers 15 residues. The CDR3 nucleotides are TGTGCCAGCAGTTCCACAGACTCTGGGGCCAACGTCCTGACTTTC. Translated: CASSSTDSGANVLTF.